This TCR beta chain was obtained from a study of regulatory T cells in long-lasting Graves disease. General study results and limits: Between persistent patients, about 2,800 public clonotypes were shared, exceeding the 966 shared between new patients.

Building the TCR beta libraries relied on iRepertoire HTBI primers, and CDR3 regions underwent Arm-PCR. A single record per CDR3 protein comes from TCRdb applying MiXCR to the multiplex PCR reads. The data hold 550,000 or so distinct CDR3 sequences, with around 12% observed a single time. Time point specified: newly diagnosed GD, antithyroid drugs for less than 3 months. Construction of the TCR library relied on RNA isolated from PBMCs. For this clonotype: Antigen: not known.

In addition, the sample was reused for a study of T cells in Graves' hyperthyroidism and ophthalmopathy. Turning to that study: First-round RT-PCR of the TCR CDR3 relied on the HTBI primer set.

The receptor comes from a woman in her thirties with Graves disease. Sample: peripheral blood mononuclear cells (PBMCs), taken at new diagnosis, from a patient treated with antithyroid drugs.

CDR3 bases: TGTGCCACCAGCGGGGGAGCTAGCACAGATACGCAGTATTTT. As protein: CATSGGASTDTQYF. V gene TRBV15 combines with J gene TRBJ2-3; perhaps D is TRBD1 or TRBD2 (5 bases each). Germline lookup yields CDR1 LNHNV and CDR2 YYDKDF (reference sequence). Between the trimmed V and J ends, which lost 5 bases and 0 bases, there was a span of 9 bases. CDR3 length: 14 residues.